The clone carrying this T cell receptor (beta chain) was picked up a small number of times. Sequenced by immunoSEQ multiplex PCR; TCRdb stores in-frame clones only, minus some. The sample contains fewer than 200,000 clones, about 90% of which appear only once. This CDR3 has 15 residues. Trimming shortened V by 2 bases and J by 0 bases, and 10 bases separated the two germline ends. In germline, CDR1 is MGHRA, CDR2 YSYEKL. The data derive from a study of T cell responses to AZD1222 COVID-19 vaccine. The chain uses TRBV4-1 and TRBJ1-1; D is ambiguous. The source was peripheral blood, collected on day 0 of AZD1222 vaccination. This clonotype originated in an adult in good health. CDR3 DNA sequence: TGCGCCAGCAGCCAAAGCATCAGTCTGAACACTGAAGCTTTCTTT. Its protein product is CASSQSISLNTEAFF.